What follows describes a single TCR beta chain. What it binds is unknown. Treatment meaning: oral pan-JAK inhibitor, 5-10 mg twice daily. Isolated RNA was reverse transcribed into cDNA used as the sequencing template. Sequenced by immunoSEQ multiplex PCR; TCRdb stores in-frame clones only, minus some. The sample contains fewer than 250,000 clones, roughly three fifths of which appear only once. This specimen belongs to a study of CD8+ T cells in alopecia areata. Overall study: Tofacitinib ran 6 to 18 months, followed by 6 months off drug.

Study conclusions and caveats: Scalp lesions, especially in alopecia totalis/universalis, had higher clonality than normal scalp.

Germline CDR1 is GTSNPN and CDR2 is SVGIG (reference sequence). V was pared by 2 bases and J by 7 bases, with 9 bases between. The CDR3 covers 12 residues. The material was CD4+ T cells sorted from blood, obtained at week 4, from a patient treated with tofacitinib. The genes are TRBV30 and TRBJ1-5; D is possibly TRBD1 (5 bases). This TCR was sampled from a human donor with alopecia areata. The CDR3 sequence is CAWSPPGQPQHF. The CDR3 bases are TGTGCCTGGAGTCCCCCAGGGCAGCCCCAGCATTTT.